This paragraph reports one TCR beta chain. These data are taken from a study of shared clonotypes between healthy human individuals. Generated by immunoSEQ multiplex PCR, the TCRdb table keeps only in-frame clones and is missing some. Of about 2.1 million clones listed, around 95% are singletons. Germline assignment: CDR1 PRHDT and CDR2 FYEKMQ (reference sequence). V lost 5 bases to trimming and J lost 0 bases, with 19 bases between them. The CDR3 is 17 amino acids. Only CD45RO-negative cells positively selected for CCR7 counted as naive CD8 cells, so terminally differentiated effector memory CD45RA+ cells were excluded.

The chain joins TRBV13 to TRBJ1-1; tentative D call: TRBD1 (5 bases). Specimen: naive CD8+ T cells from PBMCs. This clonotype originated in a man aged 18 to 30 in good health. Some clones in this sample may be carry-over from other donors' samples. CDR3 loop: CASSKTPGWGMNTEAFF. The CDR3 DNA reads TGTGCCAGCAGCAAGACTCCGGGGTGGGGCATGAACACTGAAGCTTTCTTT.